The text below deals with one TCR beta chain. Its antigen is still unknown. Measured with immunoSEQ multiplex PCR; TCRdb has only the in-frame clones, and not every one. The sample has about 61,000 clones, roughly four fifths seen once. The CDR3 totals 14 residues. CDR1 MNHEY and CDR2 SVGAGI come from the germline V gene. Trimming took off 6 bases at V and 1 base at J, with 13 bases between the two ends. The sample is drawn from a study of OX40 agonist ivuxolimab in advanced cancers. Overall study results and limits: CD8+ T cells (on average) carried more expanded clones than CD4+ T cells.

The sample consisted of CD4+ or CD8+ T cells sorted from blood, taken in a trial of the OX40 agonist ivuxolimab. The TCR originated in an adult with an advanced solid tumor such as melanoma, head and neck, liver or kidney cancer. V is TRBV6-5 and J is TRBJ2-7; D tentatively reads TRBD1 or TRBD2 (7 bases each). The CDR3 spells CASSGRGGSYEQYF. The CDR3 DNA sequence: TGTGCCAGCAGCGGCAGGGGGGGGTCCTACGAGCAGTACTTC.